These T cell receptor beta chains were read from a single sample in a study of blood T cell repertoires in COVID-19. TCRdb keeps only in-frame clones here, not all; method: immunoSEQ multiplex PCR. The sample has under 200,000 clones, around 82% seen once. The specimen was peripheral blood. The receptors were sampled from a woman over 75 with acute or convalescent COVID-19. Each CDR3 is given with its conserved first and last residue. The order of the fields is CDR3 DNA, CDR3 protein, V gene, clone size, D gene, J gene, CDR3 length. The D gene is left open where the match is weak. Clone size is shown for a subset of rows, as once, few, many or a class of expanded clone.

CDR3 DNA: TGTGCCAGTAGACCGGGACAGGGAACCTACGAGCAGTACTTC
CDR3 protein: CASRPGQGTYEQYF
V gene: TRBV19
clone size: -
D gene: TRBD1
J gene: TRBJ2-7
CDR3 length: 14

CDR3 DNA: TGTGCCAGCAGCTCTCTACGACGCAGGGCCCGACAAGAGACCCAGTACTTC
CDR3 protein: CASSSLRRRARQETQYF
V gene: TRBV5-6
clone size: once
D gene: -
J gene: TRBJ2-5
CDR3 length: 17

CDR3 DNA: TGTGCCCGGACCCGGGGGACTGAAGCTTTCTTT
CDR3 protein: CARTRGTEAFF
V gene: TRBV30
clone size: -
D gene: -
J gene: TRBJ1-1
CDR3 length: 11

CDR3 DNA: TGTGCCAGCACCAGTAATGAAAAACTGTTTTTT
CDR3 protein: CASTSNEKLFF
V gene: TRBV2
clone size: -
D gene: -
J gene: TRBJ1-4
CDR3 length: 11

CDR3 DNA: TGTGCCAGCAGTGAATTGCCGGGGGGCTACACCTTC
CDR3 protein: CASSELPGGYTF
V gene: TRBV6-1
clone size: -
D gene: -
J gene: TRBJ1-2
CDR3 length: 12

CDR3 DNA: TGCGCCAGCAGCCCCCGGGGAGGAACCTACGAGCAGTACTTC
CDR3 protein: CASSPRGGTYEQYF
V gene: TRBV4-1
clone size: -
D gene: -
J gene: TRBJ2-7
CDR3 length: 14

CDR3 DNA: TGCGCCAGCAGCCCGGCCCATAGCGGGGGGGCCCATACGCAGTATTTT
CDR3 protein: CASSPAHSGGAHTQYF
V gene: TRBV4-3
clone size: -
D gene: TRBD2
J gene: TRBJ2-3
CDR3 length: 16

CDR3 DNA: TGTGCCAGTAGTATAGACCGGGACAGGGGCCATGGCTACACCTTC
CDR3 protein: CASSIDRDRGHGYTF
V gene: TRBV19
clone size: -
D gene: TRBD1
J gene: TRBJ1-2
CDR3 length: 15

CDR3 DNA: TGCAGTGCGAGGGTCCCCGGGGGAGCTTTCTTT
CDR3 protein: CSARVPGGAFF
V gene: TRBV20-1
clone size: -
D gene: -
J gene: TRBJ1-1
CDR3 length: 11

CDR3 DNA: TGTGCCAGCAGCGTAGACGGGTTCAACGGCTACACCTTC
CDR3 protein: CASSVDGFNGYTF
V gene: TRBV9
clone size: -
D gene: -
J gene: TRBJ1-2
CDR3 length: 13

CDR3 DNA: TGTGCCAGCAGTCCCAGACAGGGTGGAAATTCACCCCTCCACTTT
CDR3 protein: CASSPRQGGNSPLHF
V gene: TRBV6-5
clone size: -
D gene: TRBD1
J gene: TRBJ1-6
CDR3 length: 15

CDR3 DNA: TGTGCCAGTGGGAGGACAGGGGGCAGCGGCAATCAGCCCCAGCATTTT
CDR3 protein: CASGRTGGSGNQPQHF
V gene: TRBV19
clone size: -
D gene: TRBD1
J gene: TRBJ1-5
CDR3 length: 16

CDR3 DNA: TGTGCCAGCAGCTTAGGTGTGGGCAGGGGCCCCCAAGAGACCCAGTACTTC
CDR3 protein: CASSLGVGRGPQETQYF
V gene: TRBV7-6
clone size: -
D gene: -
J gene: TRBJ2-5
CDR3 length: 17

CDR3 DNA: TGTGCCAGCAGCCCCCTCTGGGGACTAGCGGGGGAAGAGACCCAGTACTTC
CDR3 protein: CASSPLWGLAGEETQYF
V gene: TRBV3-1/TRBV3-2
clone size: -
D gene: TRBD2
J gene: TRBJ2-5
CDR3 length: 17

CDR3 DNA: TGTGCCAGCAGCCAAGATCTCGGGCTAGCGGGGACCTACGAGCAGTACTTC
CDR3 protein: CASSQDLGLAGTYEQYF
V gene: TRBV14
clone size: once
D gene: TRBD2
J gene: TRBJ2-7
CDR3 length: 17

CDR3 DNA: TGCGCCAGCAGCGTGCAGGGTATTGAAGCTTTCTTT
CDR3 protein: CASSVQGIEAFF
V gene: TRBV5-1
clone size: few
D gene: -
J gene: TRBJ1-1
CDR3 length: 12

CDR3 DNA: TGTGCCAGTAGTGATCTAAATGAAAAACTGTTTTTT
CDR3 protein: CASSDLNEKLFF
V gene: TRBV12-3/TRBV12-4
clone size: -
D gene: -
J gene: TRBJ1-4
CDR3 length: 12

CDR3 DNA: TGTGCCAGCAGCCAAGACCGGGACAGATCACCCTACGAGCAGTACTTC
CDR3 protein: CASSQDRDRSPYEQYF
V gene: TRBV4-2
clone size: -
D gene: TRBD1
J gene: TRBJ2-7
CDR3 length: 16

CDR3 DNA: TGTGCCAGCAGAGAAACAGGGGGCCTCAATCAGCCCCAGCATTTT
CDR3 protein: CASRETGGLNQPQHF
V gene: TRBV11-3
clone size: -
D gene: TRBD1
J gene: TRBJ1-5
CDR3 length: 15

CDR3 DNA: TGCGCCAGCAGGGAACCGACATCGGGGGACACTGAAGCTTTCTTT
CDR3 protein: CASREPTSGDTEAFF
V gene: TRBV5-1
clone size: -
D gene: -
J gene: TRBJ1-1
CDR3 length: 15

CDR3 DNA: TGTGCCAGCAGCTTAGACCACAGGGCTGGTAACTATGGCTACACCTTC
CDR3 protein: CASSLDHRAGNYGYTF
V gene: TRBV7-2
clone size: -
D gene: -
J gene: TRBJ1-2
CDR3 length: 16

CDR3 DNA: TGTGCCAGCAGCTTATTAAAGGACAGGGTAAACACCATATATTTT
CDR3 protein: CASSLLKDRVNTIYF
V gene: TRBV7-2
clone size: -
D gene: TRBD1
J gene: TRBJ1-3
CDR3 length: 15

CDR3 DNA: TGTGCCAGCAGCCGAGGACTAGCGGGGGGAAGCACAGATACGCAGTATTTT
CDR3 protein: CASSRGLAGGSTDTQYF
V gene: TRBV7-6
clone size: -
D gene: TRBD2
J gene: TRBJ2-3
CDR3 length: 17